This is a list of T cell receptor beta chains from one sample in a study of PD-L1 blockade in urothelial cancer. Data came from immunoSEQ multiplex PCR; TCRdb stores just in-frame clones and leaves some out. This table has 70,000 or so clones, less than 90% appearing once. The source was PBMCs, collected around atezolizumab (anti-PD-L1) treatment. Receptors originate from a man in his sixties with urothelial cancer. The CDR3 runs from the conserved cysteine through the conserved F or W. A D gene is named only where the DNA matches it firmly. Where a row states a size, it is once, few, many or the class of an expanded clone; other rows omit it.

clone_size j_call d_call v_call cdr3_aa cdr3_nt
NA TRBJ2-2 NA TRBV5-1 CASSFKGANTGELFF TGCGCCAGCAGCTTTAAGGGGGCGAACACCGGGGAGCTGTTTTTT
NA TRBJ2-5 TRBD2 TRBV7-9 CASSFRLGGGETQYF TGTGCCAGCAGCTTCCGACTGGGGGGGGGAGAGACCCAGTACTTC
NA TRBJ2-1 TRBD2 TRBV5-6 CASSSPLAGNSYNEQFF TGTGCCAGCAGCTCCCCATTAGCGGGCAATAGCTACAATGAGCAGTTCTTC
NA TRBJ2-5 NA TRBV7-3 CASSLSPGVEETQYF TGTGCCAGCAGCTTAAGTCCGGGGGTGGAAGAGACCCAGTACTTC
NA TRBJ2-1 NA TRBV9 CASSETAEGGGTEQFF TGTGCCAGCAGCGAAACCGCGGAAGGAGGAGGTACTGAGCAGTTCTTC
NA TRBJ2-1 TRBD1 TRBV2 CASSADRGFRALEQFF TGTGCCAGCAGTGCCGACAGGGGGTTCCGCGCCCTTGAGCAGTTCTTC
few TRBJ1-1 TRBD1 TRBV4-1 CASSQPGTGVEAFF TGCGCCAGCAGCCAGCCCGGGACAGGGGTTGAAGCTTTCTTT
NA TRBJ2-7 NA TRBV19 CASSEGVEQYF TGTGCCAGTAGTGAAGGGGTCGAGCAGTACTTC
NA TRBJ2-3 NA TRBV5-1 CASSRRDPSTDTQYF TGCGCCAGCAGCCGGCGGGACCCAAGCACAGATACGCAGTATTTT
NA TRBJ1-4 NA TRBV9 CASSPRGATNEKLFF TGTGCCAGCAGCCCCCGGGGTGCAACTAATGAAAAACTGTTTTTT
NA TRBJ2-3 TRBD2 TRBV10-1 CASTSGGAGTDTQYF TGCGCCAGCACCAGCGGGGGGGCCGGGACAGATACGCAGTATTTT